This T cell receptor (beta chain) was found in a study of T cell repertoires in cytomegalovirus infection. About the study: Evidence of both CMV infection and a matching HLA type came from public TCR beta signatures. Findings and limits, study-wide: CMV-specific TCR beta clonotypes restricted by HLA-C were the ones dominating the ex vivo response.

Deletions cut 7 bases from V and 8 bases from J, with 23 bases between. Germline V gives CDR1 LNHDA, CDR2 SQIVND (reference sequence). This CDR3 is built from 16 residues. From the reads, TCRdb called clonotypes with MiXCR, one entry per CDR3 protein. The data hold fewer than 550,000 distinct CDR3 sequences, with approximately 10% observed a single time. This clonotype appeared many times. The target antigen is unknown. The gene calls are TRBV19 and TRBJ1-4; the D is unclear. The sample was PBMCs. This TCR was sampled from a human donor in good health (CMV status not recorded). Some clones in this sample may be carry-over from other donors' samples. This CDR3 is CASTPETSPEGEKLFF. CDR3 in DNA: TGTGCCAGTACCCCGGAAACAAGTCCCGAAGGGGAAAAACTGTTTTTT.